Presented here are 5 T cell receptor beta chains from one specimen sequenced in a study of beta chain features in type 1 diabetes. Study outcomes and limitations: When Type 1 diabetes patients were examined, their TCRB CDR3s proved moderately but significantly shorter in all four CD4+ subsets.

The entirety of the isolated RNA underwent reverse transcription, so expressed TCRB transcripts were sequenced. Assay used: immunoSEQ multiplex PCR; TCRdb lists only in-frame clones, some missing. The sample lists 130,000 to 150,000 clones; 10% to 15% were seen once. These receptors' targets are unknown. Sequencing was performed on central memory CD4+ T cells from blood. Receptors originate from a man aged 18 to 35 with type 1 diabetes.

At least ten counts were recorded for this clone. V and J are TRBV7-2 and TRBJ2-3; maybe TRBD2 (5 bases). Germline V gives CDR1 SGHTA, CDR2 FQGNSA. Trimming stripped 6 bases from V and 0 bases from J, with 7 bases between. The CDR3 extends over 13 amino acids. The DNA for the CDR3 is TGTGCCAGCAGGAGGACTAGCACAGATACGCAGTATTTT. This gives the protein CASRRTSTDTQYF.

This clone was counted at least ten times. The chain recombines TRBV28 with TRBJ2-5, with D hard to call. The V end lost 6 bases, the J end lost 0 bases, and 5 bases lay between the germline ends. This CDR3 has 12 residues. Germline loops: CDR1 MDHEN, CDR2 SYDVKM. The CDR3 here is CASRGYQETQYF. The CDR3 coding sequence is TGTGCCAGCAGAGGTTACCAAGAGACCCAGTACTTC.

The chain uses TRBV2 and TRBJ1-6; 9 nucleotides align to TRBD1. The CDR3 extends over 15 amino acids. Germline lookup yields CDR1 SNHLY and CDR2 FYNNEI. V lost 6 bases and J lost 7; bases outside the gene matches: 7. CDR3 region: CASSGQGFENSPLHF. DNA for the CDR3: TGTGCCAGCAGCGGACAGGGGTTTGAAAATTCACCCCTCCACTTT.

Concerning this clone: At one boundary the junction diverges from the germline segment, which might be a read error. The genes are TRBV19 and TRBJ2-5, with a tentative D call TRBD1 (5 bases). This CDR3 comprises 14 residues. CDR1 and CDR2 from the germline V gene are LNHDA and SQIVND (reference sequence). CDR3 sequence: CARSPRTPKETQYF. CDR3 sequence (DNA): TGTGCCCGTAGTCCCCGGACACCGAAAGAGACCCAGTACTTC.

This clone was detected only a few times. The chain links TRBV13 to TRBJ1-1, with D possibly being TRBD1 (5 bases). V was shortened by 7 bases and J by 8 bases, with 14 bases between the two germline ends. The CDR3 runs 12 residues. Germline CDR1 reads PRHDT; CDR2 reads FYEKMQ (reference sequence). As DNA, the CDR3 is TGTGCCAGCACCCAGGAGACAGACGAAGCTTTCTTT. It codes for CASTQETDEAFF.